This TCR beta chain appears in the sequencing data of a study of T cells expressing NK-cell markers. On the study more broadly: Seven HCMV-seropositive donors and one seronegative donor made up the eight sequenced donors.

As for this clonotype: What it recognizes is unknown.

The CDR3 loop spans 16 amino acids. The V gene's germline CDR1 is SGHVS and CDR2 FNYEAQ. Study observations and caveats: Whether expanded NKG2C+ T cell clones recognized HCMV stayed uncertain.

A 5'RACE template switching approach incorporating UMIs was used to make TCR beta cDNA. TCRdb reprocessed the 5' RACE reads and reports one entry per CDR3 protein, with no DNA. This repertoire includes some 500,000 distinct CDR3 sequences. Sequencing input: blood T cells: a sorted CD56 or NKG2C T cell subset, CD4+ or CD8+ T cells, or bulk PBMC T cells (not recorded which). The TCR sequence derives from a woman in her forties or fifties in good health. The genes are TRBV7-6 and TRBJ2-5; without DNA, the TCRdb call of TRBD1 cannot be checked. CDR3 residues: CASSRPEGGDLETQYF.